These 12 T cell receptor beta chains were sequenced from one sample in a study of blood T cell repertoires in COVID-19. The protocol was immunoSEQ multiplex PCR, while the TCRdb copy is restricted to in-frame clones and leaves out a portion. This table has about 46,000 clones, 70% to 90% appearing once. Sequenced material: peripheral blood. The source is a human donor in a cohort sampled during active COVID-19. The donor label of this sample is uncertain.

The chain links TRBV21-1 to TRBJ1-1; the DNA was not used to check the table's D call, TRBD1. TRBV21-1 is labeled a pseudogene. The CDR3 runs 18 residues. The DNA of the CDR3 is TGTGCCAGCAGCAGAGTCCTGGGACGGCACCCCAGGGGCACTGAAGCTTTCTTT. It encodes CASSRVLGRHPRGTEAFF.

This chain joins TRBV6-6 and TRBJ1-1; weak D call: TRBD1 (5 bases). The V end lost 6 bases, the J end lost 6 bases, and 11 bases lay between the germline ends. The CDR3 has 12 residues. Germline CDR1 reads MNHNY; CDR2 reads SVGAGI (reference sequence). In DNA, the CDR3 is TGTGCCAGCAGCAGACAGTTCGCTGAAGCTTTCTTT. Its translation: CASSRQFAEAFF.

The V and J genes are TRBV7-6 and TRBJ2-1; TRBD2 might be the D (5 bases). The CDR3 loop spans 15 amino acids. Germline assignment: CDR1 SGHVS and CDR2 FNYEAQ. Deletions cut 2 bases from V and 6 bases from J, with 14 bases between. The chain's CDR3 is CASSLWAGESNEQFF. CDR3 in DNA: TGTGCCAGCAGCTTATGGGCGGGCGAGAGCAATGAGCAGTTCTTC.

CDR3 coding DNA: TGCGCCAGCAGCCAAGGGCTAATCCGGGGGACAGATACGCAGTATTTT. Translation gives CASSQGLIRGTDTQYF. J is TRBJ2-3 and V is TRBV4-3, with D possibly matching TRBD2 (6 bases). V lost 1 base, J lost 3 bases, and 14 bases lay in between. The CDR3 spans 16 residues. Germline V CDR1 and CDR2: LGHNA, YSLEER.

The chain couples TRBV5-4 to TRBJ2-7, with TRBD1 identical over 8 bases. The CDR3 has 13 amino acids. J lost 2 bases, V lost 4 bases, and 2 bases had no gene match. The germline CDR1 and CDR2 sequences are SGHNT and YYREEE (reference sequence). The CDR3 loop reads CASSLTGAYEQYF. Here the CDR3 DNA reads TGTGCCAGCAGCCTGACAGGGGCCTACGAGCAGTACTTC.

V is TRBV9 and J is TRBJ2-5; possible D gene TRBD2, 6 bases. CDR3 size: 14 residues. V dropped 6 bases and J dropped 5 bases, with 17 bases sitting between them. Germline loops: CDR1 SGDLS, CDR2 YYNGEE. The CDR3 coding sequence is TGTGCCAGCAACCGACTAGACCCACGGGAGACCCAGTACTTC. Protein: CASNRLDPRETQYF.

This chain connects TRBV10-3 to TRBJ1-1, with D possibly being TRBD1 (5 bases). The CDR3 loop spans 14 amino acids. V shed 8 bases and J shed 0 bases, with 13 bases lying between them. The V gene's germline CDR1 is ENHRY and CDR2 SYGVKD. The CDR3 DNA sequence: TGTGCCATCCGTGGGGGGGAAATGAACACTGAAGCTTTCTTT. Translation: CAIRGGEMNTEAFF.

A few counts support this clone. The genes are TRBV5-1 and TRBJ2-3; TRBD2 aligns across 9 bases. This CDR3 has 16 amino acids. V dropped 1 base and J dropped 2; count of bases not matched to a gene: 5. CDR1 is SGHRS and CDR2 is YFSETQ in the germline V gene. DNA for the CDR3: TGCGCCAGCAGCTTGTTGGCGGGGGGGGACACAGATACGCAGTATTTT. Protein sequence: CASSLLAGGDTDTQYF.

This clone has only one observation. This chain connects TRBV18 to TRBJ2-5, with 10 positions matching TRBD1. CDR1 and CDR2 (germline): KGHSH, LQKENI. Trimming at V came to 4 bases and at J to 7 bases, leaving 12 bases not matched to a gene. The CDR3 spans 16 residues. CDR3 sequence (DNA): TGTGCCAGCTCACTACAAAGTGACAGGGGGCCTGGGACCCAGTACTTC. Its protein is CASSLQSDRGPGTQYF.

This chain joins TRBV19 and TRBJ2-1; the match to TRBD2 covers 9 bases. V lost 5 bases and J lost 4; bases outside the gene matches: 15. The CDR3 sequence is 18 residues long. Germline assignment: CDR1 LNHDA and CDR2 SQIVND (reference sequence). The CDR3 DNA reads TGTGCCAGTAGTGCGTCCCCAGGGGCGGGGGGGCGTTACAATGAGCAGTTCTTC. Translated, it gives CASSASPGAGGRYNEQFF.

The chain couples TRBV12-3 or TRBV12-4 to TRBJ1-1; D not certain. Between the trimmed V and J ends, which lost 6 bases and 9 bases, there was a span of 17 bases. The CDR3 has 13 residues. The CDR3 coding sequence is TGTGCCAGCAGCCGACGGCGGGAGAGGAAAGCTTTCTTT. It encodes CASSRRRERKAFF.

J is TRBJ2-2 and V is TRBV9; TRBD1 matches 8 bases. The length of the CDR3 is 15 residues. Trimming took 3 bases from V and 7 from J; bases not matched to a gene: 8. CDR1 is SGDLS and CDR2 is YYNGEE in the germline V gene. This CDR3 is CASSARTGQLGELFF. CDR3 coding DNA: TGTGCCAGCAGCGCACGGACAGGGCAACTCGGGGAGCTGTTTTTT.